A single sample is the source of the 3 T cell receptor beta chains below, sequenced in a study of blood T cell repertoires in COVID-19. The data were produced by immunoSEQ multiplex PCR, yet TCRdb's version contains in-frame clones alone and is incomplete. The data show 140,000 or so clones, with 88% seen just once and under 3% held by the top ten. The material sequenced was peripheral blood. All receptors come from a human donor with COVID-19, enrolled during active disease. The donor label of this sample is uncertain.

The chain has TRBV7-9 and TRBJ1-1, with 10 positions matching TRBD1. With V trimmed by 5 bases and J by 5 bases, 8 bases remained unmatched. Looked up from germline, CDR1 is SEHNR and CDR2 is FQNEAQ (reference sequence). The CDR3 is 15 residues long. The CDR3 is CASSPGQGFGTEAFF. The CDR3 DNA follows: TGTGCCAGCAGCCCGGGACAGGGGTTTGGTACTGAAGCTTTCTTT.

The CDR3 is CASSYRGERHTEAFF. Here the CDR3 DNA reads TGTGCCAGCAGTTACCGGGGGGAACGGCACACTGAAGCTTTCTTT. This sequence joins TRBV6-2 or TRBV6-3 and TRBJ1-1, with D maybe TRBD1 (5 bases). This CDR3 has 15 amino acids. The V end was cut by 2 bases, the J end by 3 bases, with 13 bases between. Per the germline V gene, CDR1 is MNHEY and CDR2 is SVGEGT.

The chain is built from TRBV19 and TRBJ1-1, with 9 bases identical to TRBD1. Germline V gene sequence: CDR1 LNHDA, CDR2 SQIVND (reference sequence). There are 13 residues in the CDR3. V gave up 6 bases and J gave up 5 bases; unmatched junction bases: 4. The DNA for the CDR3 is TGTGCCAGTAGGGGACAGGGTGTAACTGAAGCTTTCTTT. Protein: CASRGQGVTEAFF.